Listed below are T cell receptor beta chains from one sample, sequenced in a study of Graves' ophthalmopathy and Graves' hyperthyroidism. TCRdb reanalysed the multiplex PCR reads using MiXCR and keeps one entry per CDR3 protein. Of 200,000 to 250,000 distinct CDR3 sequences in the sample, 20% to 25% were seen once. Material for sequencing was peripheral blood. The source is a woman aged 50 to 60 with Graves' ophthalmopathy. CDR3s include the opening cysteine and the closing phenylalanine or tryptophan. D genes are given only for firm matches. Size values are once, few and many counts, or a class for expanded clones, and some rows have none.

D: TRBD1; size: .; V: TRBV6-2/TRBV6-3; J: TRBJ1-1; DNA: TGTGCCAGCAGTTATGACAGGGTCACTGAAGCTTTCTTT; CDR3: CASSYDRVTEAFF
D: TRBD2; size: many; V: TRBV19; J: TRBJ2-4; DNA: TGTGCCAGTAGACCTAGCGGGACCCTAGCCAAAAACATTCAGTACTTC; CDR3: CASRPSGTLAKNIQYF
D: .; size: .; V: TRBV29-1; J: TRBJ2-7; DNA: TGCAGCGTTGTCCTTACCTTGACAGTCAACTACGAGCAGTACTTC; CDR3: CSVVLTLTVNYEQYF
D: .; size: .; V: TRBV6-2/TRBV6-3; J: TRBJ1-1; DNA: TGTGCCAGCAGTCAGTCCCGGGCCGCGAACACTGAAGCTTTCTTT; CDR3: CASSQSRAANTEAFF
D: TRBD1; size: many; V: TRBV12-3/TRBV12-4; J: TRBJ2-7; DNA: TGTGCCAGCAGTTCTACGGGACAGTCCTACGAGCAGTACTTC; CDR3: CASSSTGQSYEQYF
D: .; size: many; V: TRBV6-2/TRBV6-3; J: TRBJ1-1; DNA: TGTGCCAGCAGGGACACCGGGGGTATGAACACTGAAGCTTTCTTT; CDR3: CASRDTGGMNTEAFF
D: .; size: many; V: TRBV6-1; J: TRBJ2-6; DNA: TGTGCCAGCAGTGGGGTAGGCGGCTCTGGGGCCAACGTCCTGACTTTC; CDR3: CASSGVGGSGANVLTF
D: TRBD1; size: many; V: TRBV7-9; J: TRBJ1-2; DNA: TGTGCCAGCAGCTTAGAGGGGGACAGGGCCCGTGGCTACACCTTC; CDR3: CASSLEGDRARGYTF
D: TRBD1; size: many; V: TRBV10-1; J: TRBJ2-5; DNA: TGCGCCAGCAGTGACCGACAGGGCGAGACCCAGTACTTC; CDR3: CASSDRQGETQYF
D: .; size: many; V: TRBV28; J: TRBJ2-7; DNA: TGTGCCAGCACCTTACCGCCGGGCAGGGGTTCCTACGAGCAGTACTTC; CDR3: CASTLPPGRGSYEQYF
D: .; size: few; V: TRBV27; J: TRBJ2-7; DNA: TGTGCCAGCAGTTTAAAGGGAGGAGCAGGCTACGAGCAGTACTTC; CDR3: CASSLKGGAGYEQYF
D: TRBD1; size: many; V: TRBV6-5; J: TRBJ1-2; DNA: TGTGCCAGCAGTTACGGACAGGGGCAGGGTTTAAAAAATGGCTACACCTTC; CDR3: CASSYGQGQGLKNGYTF
D: .; size: .; V: TRBV6-1; J: TRBJ2-2; DNA: TGTGCCAGCAGTGAGCCGGGGGCGAACACCGGGGAGCTGTTTTTT; CDR3: CASSEPGANTGELFF
D: TRBD1; size: many; V: TRBV5-1; J: TRBJ1-2; DNA: TGCGCCAGCAGCTTGGATGTCAGGGGGCAACGGGGCTACACCTTC; CDR3: CASSLDVRGQRGYTF
D: .; size: many; V: TRBV20-1; J: TRBJ2-5; DNA: TGCAGTGCCCGACCTGGAGAGACCCAGTACTTC; CDR3: CSARPGETQYF
D: .; size: many; V: TRBV30; J: TRBJ2-5; DNA: TGTGCCTGGAGTGTACGGGTAGGGGGAGAGACCCAGTACTTC; CDR3: CAWSVRVGGETQYF
D: TRBD2; size: .; V: TRBV25-1; J: TRBJ2-7; DNA: TGTGCCAGCAGTGAATGGCCTAGCGGGAGGGCCGGGGCCTACGAGCAGTACTTC; CDR3: CASSEWPSGRAGAYEQYF
D: .; size: many; V: TRBV6-1; J: TRBJ1-2; DNA: TGTGCCAGCCGAAGGACAGACAATGGCTACACCTTC; CDR3: CASRRTDNGYTF
D: .; size: many; V: TRBV20-1; J: TRBJ2-5; DNA: TGCAGTGCTAGCTGGCAGCGGTCCGGGGAGACCCAGTACTTC; CDR3: CSASWQRSGETQYF
D: TRBD2; size: few; V: TRBV5-5; J: TRBJ2-5; DNA: TGTGCCAGCAGCTTTGGGGGACTAGCGGCACAAGAGACCCAGTACTTC; CDR3: CASSFGGLAAQETQYF
D: .; size: many; V: TRBV9; J: TRBJ2-5; DNA: TGTGCCAGCAGCGTAGGACAGGACCAGGAGACCCAGTACTTC; CDR3: CASSVGQDQETQYF
D: TRBD1; size: .; V: TRBV28; J: TRBJ2-7; DNA: TGTGCCAGCAATGACCGGGACAGGGGCTACGAGCAGTACTTC; CDR3: CASNDRDRGYEQYF
D: .; size: .; V: TRBV28; J: TRBJ2-4; DNA: TGTGCCAGCAGTTTTAACGCGGAGGAGGGCTTAGCCAAAAACATTCAGTACTTC; CDR3: CASSFNAEEGLAKNIQYF
D: .; size: many; V: TRBV5-1; J: TRBJ1-1; DNA: TGCGCCAGCAGCTTGGAGGGGACTGAAGCTTTCTTT; CDR3: CASSLEGTEAFF
D: .; size: many; V: TRBV15; J: TRBJ1-1; DNA: TGTGCCACCAGCAAACTTATGGGGGACACTGAAGCTTTCTTT; CDR3: CATSKLMGDTEAFF
D: .; size: many; V: TRBV5-1; J: TRBJ1-2; DNA: TGCGCCAGCGGACGGGACGTTGACTATGGCTACACCTTC; CDR3: CASGRDVDYGYTF
D: TRBD1; size: .; V: TRBV12-3/TRBV12-4; J: TRBJ2-2; DNA: TGTGCCAGCAGTTTAGCTAGGACAGGGGTCACCGGGGAGCTGTTTTTT; CDR3: CASSLARTGVTGELFF
D: .; size: .; V: TRBV30; J: TRBJ1-1; DNA: TGTGCCTGGGGACGGATAACTGAAGCTTTCTTT; CDR3: CAWGRITEAFF
D: TRBD2; size: many; V: TRBV5-1; J: TRBJ2-5; DNA: TGCGCCAGCAGCCGCGGACTAGCGGGAGTCTCGGGGGGGACCCAGTACTTC; CDR3: CASSRGLAGVSGGTQYF
D: .; size: many; V: TRBV6-1; J: TRBJ1-5; DNA: TGTGCCAGCAGTGAAGAGGGCAGGTCGGTCCCTAACAATCAGCCCCAGCATTTT; CDR3: CASSEEGRSVPNNQPQHF
D: .; size: many; V: TRBV6-2/TRBV6-3; J: TRBJ2-7; DNA: TGTGCCAGCAGTTTCGCCGGGAGAACCTACGAGCAGTACTTC; CDR3: CASSFAGRTYEQYF
D: .; size: many; V: TRBV20-1; J: TRBJ2-7; DNA: TGCAGTGCTGGAGGCTCCTACGAGCAGTACTTC; CDR3: CSAGGSYEQYF
D: TRBD1; size: many; V: TRBV12-5; J: TRBJ2-7; DNA: TGTGCTAGTGGTTTTGAGACAGGGGGCCCCATCCCATACTACGAGCAGTACTTC; CDR3: CASGFETGGPIPYYEQYF
D: TRBD2; size: many; V: TRBV6-5; J: TRBJ2-7; DNA: TGTGCCAGCAGTTACTCTGCTAGCGGAGGCTACGAGCAGTACTTC; CDR3: CASSYSASGGYEQYF
D: .; size: many; V: TRBV9; J: TRBJ1-3; DNA: TGTGCCAGCAGCGCGTTGGCGGATAACTCTGGAAACACCATATATTTT; CDR3: CASSALADNSGNTIYF
D: .; size: many; V: TRBV12-3/TRBV12-4; J: TRBJ1-3; DNA: TGTGCCAGCAGCCCGGGGTCGGAGGGAAACACCATATATTTT; CDR3: CASSPGSEGNTIYF
D: .; size: many; V: TRBV20-1; J: TRBJ2-7; DNA: TGCAGTGCTTTGCAGGGGATCACCTACGAGCAGTACTTC; CDR3: CSALQGITYEQYF
D: .; size: many; V: TRBV2; J: TRBJ2-4; DNA: TGTGCCAGCAGTCGAGAGATCAGGGGAACCAAAAACATTCAGTACTTC; CDR3: CASSREIRGTKNIQYF
D: .; size: .; V: TRBV30; J: TRBJ1-6; DNA: TGTGCCTGGAGTAGACCACCCCTCCACTTT; CDR3: CAWSRPPLHF
D: TRBD2; size: many; V: TRBV6-2/TRBV6-3; J: TRBJ2-7; DNA: TGTGCCAGCAGCCTAGCGGCCACCTATAGGGAGCAGTACTTC; CDR3: CASSLAATYREQYF
D: .; size: many; V: TRBV6-5; J: TRBJ2-7; DNA: TGTGCCAGCAGTTACGCATATTCAGGGGACCCCTACGAGCAGTACTTC; CDR3: CASSYAYSGDPYEQYF
D: .; size: many; V: TRBV7-2; J: TRBJ2-7; DNA: TGTGCCAGCAGCTTAATGGCAGAGAGCTCCTACGAGCAGTACTTC; CDR3: CASSLMAESSYEQYF
D: .; size: many; V: TRBV24-1; J: TRBJ1-2; DNA: TGTGCCACCAGTGACTCCGCCGGACACACAGGCCCCTATGGCTACACCTTC; CDR3: CATSDSAGHTGPYGYTF
D: TRBD2; size: many; V: TRBV12-3/TRBV12-4; J: TRBJ2-5; DNA: TGTGCCAGCAGTTTTGGCGCGGGAGGGGAAGAGACCCAGTACTTC; CDR3: CASSFGAGGEETQYF
D: .; size: many; V: TRBV12-3/TRBV12-4; J: TRBJ2-5; DNA: TGTGCCAGCAGTAATGGAGGGAGTCAAGAGACCCAGTACTTC; CDR3: CASSNGGSQETQYF
D: TRBD1; size: many; V: TRBV15; J: TRBJ2-7; DNA: TGTGCCACCAGCAGAGACCCCCCGGGGGAGACAGGGGCCTACGAGCAGTACTTC; CDR3: CATSRDPPGETGAYEQYF
D: .; size: many; V: TRBV19; J: TRBJ1-5; DNA: TGTGCCAGTAGTATAACTCAGGGCCAGCCCCAGCATTTT; CDR3: CASSITQGQPQHF
D: TRBD2; size: few; V: TRBV12-3/TRBV12-4; J: TRBJ2-3; DNA: TGTGCCAGCAGTTCGGGAGGGGGACTCACAGATACACAGTATTTT; CDR3: CASSSGGGLTDTQYF
D: .; size: many; V: TRBV3-1; J: TRBJ2-1; DNA: TGTGCCAGCAGCCACGGCGCTGGGCAGTTCTTC; CDR3: CASSHGAGQFF
D: .; size: many; V: TRBV10-1; J: TRBJ1-1; DNA: TGCGCCAGCAGTGAGAGAAGGCTGGGGATTGAAGCTTTCTTT; CDR3: CASSERRLGIEAFF
D: .; size: .; V: TRBV28; J: TRBJ1-5; DNA: TGTGCCAGCAGCGCCCTAAATCAGCCCCAGCATTTT; CDR3: CASSALNQPQHF
D: .; size: .; V: TRBV4-2; J: TRBJ2-7; DNA: TGTGCCAGCAGCCAAGTAAGGGGGGCCCACGAGCAGTACTTC; CDR3: CASSQVRGAHEQYF
D: .; size: .; V: TRBV6-4; J: TRBJ1-2; DNA: TGTGCCAGCAGTTCCGGGACACCGGGCTACACCTTC; CDR3: CASSSGTPGYTF
D: TRBD1; size: many; V: TRBV5-1; J: TRBJ2-5; DNA: TGCGCCAGCAGCTTCGGCAGGGGGCTAGGAGAGACCCAGTACTTC; CDR3: CASSFGRGLGETQYF
D: .; size: .; V: TRBV6-5; J: TRBJ2-5; DNA: TGTGCCAGCAGTTACTCTTGGAGGAGTCCAGAGACCCAGTACTTC; CDR3: CASSYSWRSPETQYF